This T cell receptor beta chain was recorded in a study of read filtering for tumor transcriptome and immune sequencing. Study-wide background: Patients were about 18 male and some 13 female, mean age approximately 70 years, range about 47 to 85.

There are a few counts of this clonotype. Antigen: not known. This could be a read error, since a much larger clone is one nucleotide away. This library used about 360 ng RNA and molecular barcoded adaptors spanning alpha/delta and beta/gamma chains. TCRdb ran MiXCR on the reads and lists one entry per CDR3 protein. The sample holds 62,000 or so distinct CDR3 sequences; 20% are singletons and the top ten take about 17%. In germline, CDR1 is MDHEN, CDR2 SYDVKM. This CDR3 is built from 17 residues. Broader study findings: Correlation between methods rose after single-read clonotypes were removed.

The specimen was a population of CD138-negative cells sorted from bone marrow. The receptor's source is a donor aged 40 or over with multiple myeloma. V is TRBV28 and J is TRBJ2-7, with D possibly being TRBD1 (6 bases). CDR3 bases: TGTGCCAGCAGTTTATCCGGCCCGGGCAGGGGCTCCTACGAGCGGTACTTC. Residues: CASSLSGPGRGSYERYF.